This TCR beta chain was recovered during a study of T-cell memory formation after mild COVID-19. General observations from the study: CD4/CD8 balance held among clones contracting day 15 to 85, and later expanders leaned CD4+. Unconfirmed was the SARS-CoV-2 specificity of second-wave clones that peaked on day 37. CM and EM subsets held most contracting CD4+ clones; EMRA held CD8+ ones.

This clonotype was counted a few times. The antigen remains unidentified. V lost 4 bases, J lost 6 bases, and 14 bases lay in between. The length of the CDR3 is 14 residues. Germline V lookup: CDR1 SGHTA, CDR2 FQGNSA. Amplification by 5'RACE using constant-segment primers produced TCR alpha and TCR beta cDNA libraries that carried sample barcodes and UMIs. TCRdb used MiXCR to reprocess the 5' RACE reads, holding one entry per CDR3 protein. The sample contains more than 300,000 distinct CDR3 sequences, 20% to 25% of which appear only once. This chain links TRBV7-2 with TRBJ2-3; D gene uncertain. The TCR comes from a man between 18 and 29 years old who had mild COVID-19 (a few samples of this study predate the infection). Cell type and time point are not known. The source material was PBMCs or a T cell subset sorted from them (not recorded which). This CDR3 is CASSSSMGSDTQYF. The CDR3 DNA reads as TGTGCCAGCAGCTCCTCAATGGGTTCCGATACGCAGTATTTT.